These T cell receptor beta chains were read from a single sample in a study of T-cell memory formation after mild COVID-19. TCRdb re-called the 5' RACE reads through MiXCR, storing one row per CDR3 protein. The data show more than 400,000 distinct CDR3 sequences, with roughly 20% seen just once and approximately 13% held by the top ten. The material sequenced was PBMCs or a T cell subset sorted from them (not recorded which). These receptors were obtained from an adult woman who had mild COVID-19 (a few samples of this study predate the infection). Cell type and time point are not known. The CDR3 runs from the conserved cysteine through the conserved F or W. The order of the fields is clone size, V gene, J gene, D gene, CDR3 DNA, CDR3 protein. A D gene is named only where the DNA matches it firmly. Only some rows state a clone size, as once, few, many or a class for expanded clones.

few	TRBV18	TRBJ1-4	TRBD1	TGTGCCAGCTCACCCGGGACAGTTAATGAAAAACTGTTTTTT	CASSPGTVNEKLFF
many	TRBV3-1	TRBJ1-1	NA	TGTGCTAGCAGCTGGACGGTGAACACTGAAGCTTTCTTT	CASSWTVNTEAFF
few	TRBV12-3/TRBV12-4	TRBJ2-2	TRBD2	TGTGCCAGCAGTTTCCGAGCGGGAGAAACCGGGGAGCTGTTTTTT	CASSFRAGETGELFF
NA	TRBV5-6	TRBJ1-3	NA	TGTGCCAGCAGCTTCGGGGATATGGGAAACACCATATATTTT	CASSFGDMGNTIYF
NA	TRBV7-8	TRBJ2-5	NA	TGTGCCAGCAGCTTAGGGGCTAGCGTCCAAGAGACCCAGTACTTC	CASSLGASVQETQYF
NA	TRBV7-3	TRBJ2-2	NA	TGTGCCAGCAGCTTATGGGTGGACACCGGGGAGCTGTTTTTT	CASSLWVDTGELFF
few	TRBV7-6	TRBJ2-2	NA	TGTGCCAGCAGCTTACCCCGCTGGAAGGGTGCCGGGGAGCTGTTTTTT	CASSLPRWKGAGELFF
NA	TRBV6-2/TRBV6-3	TRBJ2-7	TRBD1	TGTGCCAGCAGTCCCGGGACAGGGGCCACCTACGAGCAGTACTTC	CASSPGTGATYEQYF
NA	TRBV27	TRBJ2-5	TRBD1	TGTGCCAGCAGTCGACTGGGACAGCCGGAGACCCAGTACTTC	CASSRLGQPETQYF
many	TRBV5-1	TRBJ2-7	NA	TGCGCCAGCAGCTCAGGGCCTGGCGAGCAGTACTTC	CASSSGPGEQYF
NA	TRBV7-2	TRBJ2-2	TRBD1	TGTGCCAGCAGCTTAGAGGGGACAGGGTCTATGAAGCTGTTTTTT	CASSLEGTGSMKLFF
few	TRBV7-9	TRBJ1-2	NA	TGTGCCAGCAGCTTAGCGCGGGGCGCGAGGGATGGCTACACCTTC	CASSLARGARDGYTF
NA	TRBV4-1	TRBJ2-5	TRBD2	TGCGCCAGCAGCCAAGGGAGCGGGGGCGTGGAGACCCAGTACTTC	CASSQGSGGVETQYF
many	TRBV7-7	TRBJ2-2	TRBD1	TGTGCTAGCAGCCCGGACAGGGGGCGAAGCGGGGAGCTGTTTTTT	CASSPDRGRSGELFF
NA	TRBV14	TRBJ2-1	NA	TGTGCCAGCAGCCAAGAGGGGAACCGGGGGTCGCAGTTCTTC	CASSQEGNRGSQFF
NA	TRBV12-3/TRBV12-4	TRBJ2-5	TRBD2	TGTGCCAGCAGTTTTAGTCTAGCGGAAGAGACCCAGTACTTC	CASSFSLAEETQYF
few	TRBV2	TRBJ2-7	TRBD1	TGTGCCAGCACCGAAGTCATACAGGGGTTCGCCACCTACGAGCAGTACTTC	CASTEVIQGFATYEQYF
NA	TRBV18	TRBJ2-3	NA	TGTGCCAGCTCACCATGGGGTTTCACAGATACGCAGTATTTT	CASSPWGFTDTQYF
NA	TRBV12-3/TRBV12-4	TRBJ2-5	TRBD1	TGTGCCAGCAGTTCGTCGGGACAGGGAACAGAGACCCAGTACTTC	CASSSSGQGTETQYF
NA	TRBV5-1	TRBJ2-4	NA	TGCGCCAGCAGCTTCCCAGGGCCCAAAAACATTCAGTACTTC	CASSFPGPKNIQYF
NA	TRBV3-1	TRBJ2-1	TRBD2	TGTGCCAGCAGCCAATACGCCCGATGGGGGGGCTCCTACAATGAGCAGTTCTTC	CASSQYARWGGSYNEQFF
once	TRBV3-1	TRBJ2-1	TRBD2	TGTGCCAGCAGCCCCGGGACTAGCGGGGGATATGGGCAGTTCTTC	CASSPGTSGGYGQFF
NA	TRBV3-1	TRBJ2-5	NA	TGTGCCAGCAGCCAAGATACACTCAAAGAGACCCAGTACTTC	CASSQDTLKETQYF
few	TRBV2	TRBJ2-7	NA	TGTGCCAGCAGCCTAAACAGGGACCCCTACGAGCAGTACTTC	CASSLNRDPYEQYF
few	TRBV2	TRBJ1-1	NA	TGTGCCAGCACCACGGGGCAAGACACTGAAGCTTTCTTT	CASTTGQDTEAFF
NA	TRBV20-1	TRBJ2-7	TRBD1	TGCAGTGCTCTAAGGGACAGAATTTCCTACGAGCAGTACTTC	CSALRDRISYEQYF
NA	TRBV14	TRBJ2-1	TRBD2	TGTGCCAGCAGCCAGGCCATCGGGACTAGCGACGGCAATGAGCAGTTCTTC	CASSQAIGTSDGNEQFF
NA	TRBV5-6	TRBJ1-6	NA	TGTGCCAGCAGCGACCTGACAGGTGGTAATTCACCCCTCCACTTT	CASSDLTGGNSPLHF
NA	TRBV9	TRBJ2-2	NA	TGTGCCAGCAGCGTAGGGCAGACCGGGGAGCTGTTTTTT	CASSVGQTGELFF
NA	TRBV6-1	TRBJ1-1	NA	TGTGCCGGCAGGGGTTGGCCTGAAGCTTTCTTT	CAGRGWPEAFF
few	TRBV20-1	TRBJ1-4	NA	TGCAGTGCTAGGCCGGGACACGCAAATGAAAAACTGTTTTTT	CSARPGHANEKLFF
few	TRBV29-1	TRBJ2-7	TRBD2	TGCAGCGTTGAATCGGTCTCGGGAGGCCCTCGTGGGGAGCAGTACTTC	CSVESVSGGPRGEQYF
few	TRBV7-6	TRBJ1-2	TRBD1	TGTGCCAGCAGCTTAACTCCAGGGGGCTTGAGCGATGGCTACACCTTC	CASSLTPGGLSDGYTF
NA	TRBV4-3	TRBJ2-1	NA	TGCGCCAGCAGCCAAGGGAGGGGCTACAATGAGCAGTTCTTC	CASSQGRGYNEQFF
NA	TRBV3-1	TRBJ1-1	NA	TGTGCCAGCAGCCAAGATCAGATAGGTAACACTGAAGCTTTCTTT	CASSQDQIGNTEAFF
many	TRBV4-2	TRBJ2-7	TRBD2	TGTGCCAGCAGCCATCCCGGGACTAGCGGGAGAGGAGAGCAGTACTTC	CASSHPGTSGRGEQYF
few	TRBV12-3/TRBV12-4	TRBJ2-7	NA	TGTGCCAGCAGTTTAGTTGGACAGGGAGGGTTGTACGAGCAGTACTTC	CASSLVGQGGLYEQYF
few	TRBV4-2	TRBJ2-1	TRBD2	TGTGCCAGCAGCCAAGGAGCGGGGGGGTCTTACAATGAGCAGTTCTTC	CASSQGAGGSYNEQFF
NA	TRBV18	TRBJ1-6	NA	TGTGCCAGCTCACTCCGGGACCTTCTTAATTCACCCCTCCACTTT	CASSLRDLLNSPLHF
few	TRBV4-1	TRBJ2-4	NA	TGCGCCAGCAGCCAAGTACCGCCTTTCCTAGCGTTGTTGACGAGGGCAGAAGAAAACATTCAGTACTTC	CASSQVPPFLALLTRAEENIQYF
few	TRBV7-2	TRBJ1-1	NA	TGTGCCAGCAGCCCGGGACATCCTGAAGCTTTCTTT	CASSPGHPEAFF
few	TRBV5-1	TRBJ2-1	TRBD1	TGCGCCAGCAGCTCCGCAGGGGGAAGATACAATGAGCAGTTCTTC	CASSSAGGRYNEQFF
NA	TRBV13	TRBJ1-1	NA	TGTGCCAGCAGCTTAGGCCTGGGGCCCAACACTGAAGCTTTCTTT	CASSLGLGPNTEAFF
NA	TRBV6-1	TRBJ1-6	TRBD1	TGTGCCAGCAGTTTGGACAGGGGGAATTCACCCCTCCACTTT	CASSLDRGNSPLHF
many	TRBV20-1	TRBJ2-3	NA	TGCAGTGCTAGCTGGACCCGAGGACTCACTAGCACAGATACGCAGTATTTT	CSASWTRGLTSTDTQYF
NA	TRBV7-9	TRBJ2-5	TRBD1	TGTGCCAGCAGCCAATTAGTGGGGACAGGGGGCGCAGAGACCCAGTACTTC	CASSQLVGTGGAETQYF
NA	TRBV5-6	TRBJ1-1	NA	TGTGCCAGCAGCTTGGGACCCGCCAGGGAAGCTTTCTTT	CASSLGPAREAFF
NA	TRBV5-1	TRBJ2-4	NA	TGCGCCAGCAGCCTTCTCGGGAGCGAAGCCAAAAACATTCAGTACTTC	CASSLLGSEAKNIQYF
NA	TRBV7-9	TRBJ1-6	TRBD1	TGTGCCAGCAGCTCAGGACAGGGCCCCGCTTTTCCCCTCCACTTT	CASSSGQGPAFPLHF
NA	TRBV12-3/TRBV12-4	TRBJ2-1	TRBD2	TGTGCCAGCAGCTCTCTAGCGGGAGCCAGGGAGCAGTTCTTC	CASSSLAGAREQFF